This T cell receptor beta chain was captured in a study of control samples from healthy donors and cancer patients. Profiled with immunoSEQ multiplex PCR; TCRdb holds only in-frame clones, not every one. The sample carries some 150,000 clones, about 90% recorded once. The sequenced sample was blood. The TCR sequence derives from a man younger than 30 in good health.

The CDR3 sequence: CASSQGGGLNDEQYF. CDR3 DNA sequence: TGCGCCAGCAGCCAGGGTGGGGGGCTGAACGACGAGCAGTACTTC. The rearrangement links TRBV4-1 to TRBJ2-7; the D call may be TRBD1 or TRBD2 (6 bases each). Trimming pared 3 bases from V and 5 bases from J, leaving 17 bases between. The length of the CDR3 is 15 residues. Germline V lookup: CDR1 MGHRA, CDR2 YSYEKL.